The 18 T cell receptor beta chains below all came from one sample that was sequenced in a study of CD8 T cell repertoires and HIV-1 epitope variants. These receptors' targets are unknown. Assay: immunoSEQ multiplex PCR; the TCRdb copy retains only in-frame clones and omits some. Of fewer than 7,000 clones listed, approximately 70% are singletons. Specimen: cultured CD8+ T cells derived from PBMCs. The receptors shown here come from a male donor with HIV.

This clone qualifies as large. The CDR3 spells CATSRDRAPNTEAFF. The CDR3 DNA is TGTGCCACCAGCAGAGATAGGGCGCCAAACACTGAAGCTTTCTTT. The V call is TRBV15, the J call TRBJ1-1; D ambiguous. CDR1 LNHNV and CDR2 YYDKDF come from the germline V gene (reference sequence). The germline V and J ends were trimmed by 0 bases and 2 bases, with 10 bases remaining between them. The CDR3 runs 15 residues.

This clone appeared a single time. The genes are TRBV6-1 and TRBJ2-7, with D perhaps given as TRBD1 or TRBD2 (5 bases each). V lost 5 bases, J lost 7 bases, and 18 bases lay in between. Germline CDR1 MNHNS, CDR2 SASEGT. The CDR3 is 14 residues long. CDR3 in DNA: TGTGCCAGCAGTTTCCCGGGACGGGGAAGGGAGCAGTACTTC. This sequence encodes CASSFPGRGREQYF.

V usage is TRBV5-1 and J usage is TRBJ1-1; tentative D call: TRBD1 (6 bases). Germline loops: CDR1 SGHRS, CDR2 YFSETQ. The CDR3 spans 15 residues. V shed 0 bases and J shed 4 bases, with 13 bases lying between them. CDR3 coding DNA: TGCGCCAGCAGCTTGGCTCTGGGGGCAGGCACTGAAGCTTTCTTT. It codes for CASSLALGAGTEAFF. Full variable domain (rest looked up from reference TRBV5-1 and TRBJ1-1): KAGVTQTPRYLIKTRGQQVTLSCSPISGHRSVSWYQQTPGQGLQFLFEYFSETQRNKGNFPGRFSGRQFSNSRSEMNVSTLELGDSALYLCASSLALGAGTEAFFGQGTRLTVV.

This clone has more than one count but fewer than ten. The chain links TRBV4-3 to TRBJ1-5; 9 bases are a match to TRBD1. Germline V CDR1 and CDR2: LGHNA, YSLEER. Unmatched junction bases numbered 5, after V lost 2 bases and J lost 6 bases. This CDR3 spans 15 amino acids. CDR3 region: CASSQTYRGRQPQHF. CDR3 in DNA: TGCGCCAGCAGCCAAACTTACAGGGGGCGTCAGCCCCAGCATTTT.

This sequence joins TRBV9 and TRBJ1-6, with D possibly TRBD1 on 6 matching bases. The length of the CDR3 is 15 residues. CDR1 and CDR2 (germline): SGDLS, YYNGEE. The V gene lost 4 bases and the J gene lost 4 bases, with 12 bases spanning the gap. For the CDR3, the DNA is TGTGCCAGCAGCCCCGGGACATTTTATAATTCACCCCTCCACTTT. Residues: CASSPGTFYNSPLHF.

The chain couples TRBV5-8 to TRBJ1-1, with D possibly TRBD1 on 6 matching bases. Deletions cut 5 bases from V and 5 bases from J, with 13 bases between. Germline V lookup: CDR1 SGHTS, CDR2 YDEGEE. CDR3 length: 13 residues. The CDR3 coding sequence is TGTGCCAGCAGGGCACAGGGAAGGACTGAAGCTTTCTTT. Translating it yields CASRAQGRTEAFF.

This chain joins TRBV5-1 and TRBJ2-7; D is ambiguous. Germline CDR1 is SGHRS and CDR2 is YFSETQ. Trimming stripped 4 bases from V and 2 bases from J, with 10 bases between. The CDR3 totals 13 residues. For the CDR3, the DNA is TGCGCCAGCAGCCTGGAACCACCCTACGAGCAGTACTTC. It translates to CASSLEPPYEQYF.

The chain recombines TRBV9 with TRBJ1-4; D is ambiguous. The CDR3 totals 15 residues. V dropped 0 bases and J dropped 4 bases, with 10 bases sitting between them. Germline CDR1 is SGDLS and CDR2 is YYNGEE. CDR3 loop: CASSVAAQLNEKLFF. The CDR3 coding sequence is TGTGCCAGCAGCGTAGCCGCTCAACTTAATGAAAAACTGTTTTTT. The full variable domain, in which reference TRBV9 and TRBJ1-4 provide the parts outside the CDR3, is DSGVTQTPKHLITATGQRVTLRCSPRSGDLSVYWYQQSLDQGLQFLIQYYNGEERAKGNILERFSAQQFPDLHSELNLSSLELGDSALYFCASSVAAQLNEKLFFGSGTQLSVL.

V gene TRBV29-1 combines with J gene TRBJ1-1; TRBD1 aligns across 7 bases. The CDR3 runs 11 residues. CDR1 SQVTM and CDR2 ANQGSEA come from the germline V gene. The V and J ends lost 7 bases and 3 bases, in that order; junction bases with no gene match: 2. The chain's CDR3 is CSGDRDTEAFF. The CDR3 DNA is TGCAGCGGAGACAGGGACACTGAAGCTTTCTTT.

In its sample, this clone was seen once. This chain uses TRBV7-9 with TRBJ2-7, with D perhaps assigned TRBD1 or TRBD2 (7 bases each). The CDR3 runs 15 residues. Trimming took off 5 bases at V and 2 bases at J, with 16 bases between the two ends. Looked up from germline, CDR1 is SEHNR and CDR2 is FQNEAQ (reference sequence). CDR3: CASSPRGGATYEQYF. DNA of the CDR3: TGTGCCAGCAGCCCCAGGGGGGGGGCCACCTACGAGCAGTACTTC.

This clone was observed a handful of times. V is TRBV25-1 and J is TRBJ1-2, with D perhaps matching TRBD1 (6 bases). The CDR3 contains 13 residues. Looked up from germline, CDR1 is MGHDK and CDR2 is SYGVNS. Trimming removed 2 bases at V and 8 bases at J, with 12 bases between. CDR3 residues: CASSEPPGDGYTF. The CDR3 DNA follows: TGTGCCAGCAGTGAACCCCCAGGGGACGGCTACACCTTC.

The chain uses TRBV4-1 and TRBJ2-1, with a tentative D call TRBD1 (6 bases). V was clipped by 4 bases and J by 1 base, with 11 bases between them. CDR1 is MGHRA, CDR2 YSYEKL, per germline. The CDR3 consists of 15 residues. This CDR3 is CASSRSQGSYNEQFF. For the CDR3, the DNA is TGCGCCAGCAGCCGCTCTCAGGGGTCCTACAATGAGCAGTTCTTC.

The chain combines TRBV27 with TRBJ2-1, with D possibly matching TRBD1 (6 bases). CDR1 is MNHEY and CDR2 is SMNVEV in the germline V gene (reference sequence). The CDR3 contains 14 residues. Trimming cost V 3 bases and J 8 bases, with 14 bases left between them. The CDR3 here is CASSFLTGDHEQFF. The CDR3 DNA sequence: TGTGCCAGCAGTTTTTTGACAGGCGATCATGAGCAGTTCTTC.

The chain is built from TRBV28 and TRBJ2-5; TRBD2 agrees at 8 bases. With V trimmed by 2 bases and J by 7 bases, 6 bases remained unmatched. CDR3 size: 14 residues. Per germline, CDR1 MDHEN and CDR2 SYDVKM. This CDR3 is CASSLMGRGGTQYF. In DNA form, the CDR3 reads TGTGCCAGCAGTTTAATGGGTCGGGGGGGGACCCAGTACTTC.

The rearrangement links TRBV9 to TRBJ2-2, with unresolved D. Germline CDR1 is SGDLS and CDR2 is YYNGEE. Trimming pared 7 bases from V and 3 bases from J, leaving 7 bases between. This CDR3 is built from 12 residues. The CDR3 region has the DNA TGTGCCAGCGGCCAAGACACCGGGGAGCTGTTTTTT. It encodes CASGQDTGELFF.

This clone was seen only a few times. The chain joins TRBV4-1 to TRBJ2-7; maybe TRBD1 (5 bases). The CDR3 consists of 16 residues. CDR1 MGHRA and CDR2 YSYEKL come from the germline V gene. Trimming stripped 0 bases from V and 2 bases from J, with 14 bases between. The CDR3 coding sequence is TGCGCCAGCAGCCAAGATCCCGCAGGGATGACCTACGAGCAGTACTTC. This codes for CASSQDPAGMTYEQYF.

V gene TRBV28 combines with J gene TRBJ1-6, with TRBD1 identical over 9 bases. V dropped 4 bases and J dropped 8; count of bases not matched to a gene: 3. The CDR3 sequence is 14 residues long. The germline V gene encodes CDR1 MDHEN and CDR2 SYDVKM. CDR3 amino acids: CASSSGQGDSPLHF. Here the CDR3 DNA reads TGTGCCAGCAGTTCGGGACAGGGTGATTCACCCCTCCACTTT.

V gene TRBV28 combines with J gene TRBJ1-6; D not resolved. There are 12 residues in the CDR3. Germline V CDR1 and CDR2: MDHEN, SYDVKM. The V and J ends lost 10 bases and 7 bases respectively, with 11 bases between them. CDR3 sequence: CATRRLNSPLHF. In DNA form, the CDR3 reads TGTGCCACCCGCAGGTTGAATTCACCCCTCCACTTT.